The 8 T cell receptor beta chains listed next were all sequenced from one sample in a study of tumor-infiltrating lymphocytes in localized non-small cell lung cancer. Measured with immunoSEQ multiplex PCR; TCRdb has only the in-frame clones, and not every one. The profile shows about 7,100 clones, 50% to 70% of them singletons. The specimen sequenced was uninvolved lung tissue not adjacent to the tumor. The receptor source for this set is a human donor with non-small cell lung cancer.

The V gene is TRBV28, the J gene TRBJ2-4; D may correspond to TRBD1 or TRBD2 (5 bases each). The germline CDR1 and CDR2 sequences are MDHEN and SYDVKM. The CDR3 length is 16 residues. V was shortened by 1 base and J by 3 bases, with 13 bases between the two germline ends. The CDR3 sequence: CASSLSFGDRKNIQYF. The CDR3 bases are TGTGCCAGCAGTTTATCATTTGGGGACCGCAAAAACATTCAGTACTTC.

The chain is built from TRBV4-2 and TRBJ1-2; D is possibly TRBD1 (6 bases). V dropped 0 bases and J dropped 2 bases, with 10 bases sitting between them. Germline CDR1 is LGHNA and CDR2 is YNFKEQ. This CDR3 is built from 15 residues. DNA of the CDR3: TGTGCCAGCAGCCAAGATCGGGGGGGCAACTATGGCTACACCTTC. Encoded protein: CASSQDRGGNYGYTF.

This chain links TRBV6-5 with TRBJ1-3; tentative D call: TRBD1 (5 bases). CDR1 MNHEY and CDR2 SVGAGI come from the germline V gene. The CDR3 runs 14 residues. Trimming took 7 bases from V and 4 from J, leaving 14 bases between them. The CDR3 reads CASTETQAGNTIYF. The CDR3 nucleotides read TGTGCCAGCACCGAGACACAGGCCGGAAACACCATATATTTT.

DNA for the CDR3: TGTGCCAGCAGTCAAGACAGGGGTAACTATGGCTACACCTTC. Residues: CASSQDRGNYGYTF. V usage is TRBV2 and J usage is TRBJ1-2; the match to TRBD1 covers 8 bases. The V gene's germline CDR1 is SNHLY and CDR2 FYNNEI. Losses at the gene ends were 5 bases for V and 1 base for J; bases not matched to a gene: 3. The CDR3 has 14 residues.

The chain has TRBV7-2 and TRBJ2-7; TRBD1 matches 9 bases. In germline, CDR1 is SGHTA, CDR2 FQGNSA. This CDR3 has 15 amino acids. With 5 bases clipped from V and 2 bases from J, the junction kept 7 bases outside the gene matches. CDR3 DNA sequence: TGTGCCAGCAGCAGGACAGGGGAAGTCGCCTACGAGCAGTACTTC. Protein: CASSRTGEVAYEQYF.

This rearrangement joins TRBV27 to TRBJ1-4; D ambiguous. Per germline, CDR1 MNHEY and CDR2 SMNVEV (reference sequence). Trimming took 5 bases from V and 2 from J, leaving 9 bases between them. The CDR3 sequence is 14 residues long. In DNA, the CDR3 is TGTGCCAGCAGTCCCCAGACGACTAATGAAAAACTGTTTTTT. Translated: CASSPQTTNEKLFF.

The rearrangement joins TRBV6-5 to TRBJ1-1, with no clear D. The V gene's germline CDR1 is MNHEY and CDR2 SVGAGI. The V end lost 10 bases, the J end lost 0 bases, and 12 bases lay between the germline ends. CDR3 length: 13 residues. The CDR3 reads CATSGPMNTEAFF. The CDR3 DNA reads as TGTGCCACCTCGGGCCCTATGAACACTGAAGCTTTCTTT.

The chain carries TRBV7-2 and TRBJ2-7, with 9 nucleotides matching TRBD2. J was trimmed by 1 base and V by 5 bases; bases with no gene match: 12. The V gene's germline CDR1 is SGHTA and CDR2 FQGNSA. CDR3 size: 17 residues. The CDR3, as DNA: TGTGCCAGCAGCAAAGGCCTAGCGGGGTTTGATTCCTACGAGCAGTACTTC. This translates into CASSKGLAGFDSYEQYF. Full variable domain (rest looked up from reference TRBV7-2 and TRBJ2-7): GAGVSQSPSNKVTEKGKDVELRCDPISGHTALYWYRQSLGQGLEFLIYFQGNSAPDKSGLPSDRFSAERTGGSVSTLTIQRTQQEDSAVYLCASSKGLAGFDSYEQYFGPGTRLTVT.